This T cell receptor (beta chain) was found in a study of immune evolution from preneoplasia to lung adenocarcinoma. Produced via immunoSEQ multiplex PCR; TCRdb's table is partial and in-frame only. The sample has 11,000 to 15,000 clones, about four fifths seen once. In regard to this clone: No antigen is known for it.

The CDR3 covers 18 residues. Trimming cost V 0 bases and J 5 bases; bases outside gene matches: 14. Germline V CDR1 and CDR2: MGHRA, YSYEKL. Overall study findings and caveats: Normal lung had the highest top T cell clone frequencies.

The chain joins TRBV4-1 to TRBJ2-7, with 9 nucleotides matching TRBD1. The receptor's source is a person between 65 and 79 years old with lung adenocarcinoma. The sequenced sample consisted of FFPE minimally invasive lung adenocarcinoma tissue. The CDR3, as DNA: TGCGCCAGCAGCCAAGATATGTTGGGACAGGGACGCCCGGACGAGCAGTACTTC. It encodes CASSQDMLGQGRPDEQYF.